The clone carrying this T cell receptor (beta chain) appeared once. The sample comes from a study of blood T cell repertoires in COVID-19. CDR1 is SGDLS, CDR2 YYNGEE, per germline. V lost 0 bases and J 1 base, leaving 11 bases between the germline ends. The CDR3 has 16 residues. Authors' analysis steps: Estimated nucleated cell counts came from reference gene primer amplification. Sequenced by immunoSEQ multiplex PCR; TCRdb stores in-frame clones only, minus some. That table is the source of V, J and clone size, and D and trimming were worked out from the DNA. The sample records more than 45,000 clones, 86% being singletons.

The TCR was taken from a man in his fifties or sixties with active or convalescent COVID-19. Sequencing input: peripheral blood. V is TRBV9 and J is TRBJ2-1; TRBD2 is a possible D gene (6 bases). The DNA of the CDR3 is TGTGCCAGCAGCGTAGTAGGCGGGGTGTCCTACAATGAGCAGTTCTTC. Protein: CASSVVGGVSYNEQFF.